This record looks at one TCR beta chain sequence and its context. The antigen remains unidentified. These data come from a study of cytotoxic CD8 clonotypes in ibrutinib-treated CLL. General study results and limits: Ibrutinib response saw clonality rise, and progression saw it return toward baseline. Clonality (at baseline) was higher than in age-matched healthy donors and tracked circulating CD8+ T-cell counts.

Losses at the gene ends were 3 bases for V and 1 base for J; bases not matched to a gene: 13. Germline CDR1 is SGHRS and CDR2 is YFSETQ. The CDR3 loop spans 19 amino acids. Deep sequencing aimed at 1 in 200,000 to 1 in 1 million T cells' resolution. Assay: immunoSEQ multiplex PCR; the TCRdb copy retains only in-frame clones and omits some. The sample yields 20,000 to 25,000 clones, roughly 70% seen once. The rearrangement joins TRBV5-1 to TRBJ2-1; the match to TRBD2 covers 10 bases. The sequence was collected from a human donor with chronic lymphocytic leukemia. Here the sequenced sample was PBMCs, taken before ibrutinib treatment. The chain's CDR3 is CASSSGRLAGDLSYNEQFF. Written as DNA, the CDR3 is TGCGCCAGCAGCTCTGGTCGGCTAGCGGGAGACTTGTCCTACAATGAGCAGTTCTTC. The full variable domain, completed using reference TRBV5-1 and TRBJ2-1, is KAGVTQTPRYLIKTRGQQVTLSCSPISGHRSVSWYQQTPGQGLQFLFEYFSETQRNKGNFPGRFSGRQFSNSRSEMNVSTLELGDSALYLCASSSGRLAGDLSYNEQFFGPGTRLTVL.